These 22 T cell receptor beta chains were all obtained from the same sample, sequenced in a study of cytomegalovirus exposure and HLA in healthy donors (dated by TCRdb to the late 2010s). Receptor libraries were prepared by the immunoSEQ multiplex PCR assay. The multiplex PCR relied on a mix of 60 forward primers for TCR Vbeta segments and 13 reverse primers for TCR Jbeta segments. The immuneACCESS repertoire file appears here via TCRdb, limited to in-frame rearrangements. These files lack a portion of the clones; in checked studies, under half of the deficit traces to unresolved V genes, and the cause of the others is not known. The sample has about 100,000 clones on record, 74% of them singletons. The top ten hold about 2.8% of the sample. The sequenced sample consisted of PBMCs. The origin of the receptors is a man in his fifties or sixties in good health and CMV-seropositive.

The chain employs TRBV4-1 and TRBJ2-5, with 9 bases fitting TRBD1. V shed 1 base, J shed 1 base, and the junction held 7 bases outside the gene matches. The CDR3 is made up of 17 amino acids. CDR1 and CDR2 (germline): MGHRA, YSYEKL. CDR3 in amino acids: CASSQGGTGFVQETQYF. The DNA of the CDR3 is TGCGCCAGCAGCCAAGGGGGGACAGGGTTCGTCCAAGAGACCCAGTACTTC.

The J gene is TRBJ2-3, the V gene TRBV7-9; 11 positions match TRBD2. After removal of 5 bases from V and 3 bases from J, the junction contained 7 bases not matched to a gene. The CDR3 is 16 amino acids. Germline lookup yields CDR1 SEHNR and CDR2 FQNEAQ (reference sequence). CDR3 sequence: CASSLPSGRSTDTQYF. The DNA for the CDR3 is TGTGCCAGCAGCCTACCTAGCGGGAGGTCGACAGATACGCAGTATTTT. Full variable domain (remainder filled in from reference TRBV7-9 and TRBJ2-3): DTGVSQNPRHKITKRGQNVTFRCDPISEHNRLYWYRQTLGQGPEFLTYFQNEAQLEKSRLLSDRFSAERPKGSFSTLEIQRTEQGDSAMYLCASSLPSGRSTDTQYFGPGTRLTVL.

The CDR3 is CAISEPGQPNSPLHF. CDR3 nucleotide sequence: TGTGCCATCAGTGAGCCGGGACAGCCTAATTCACCCCTCCACTTT. V is TRBV10-3 and J is TRBJ1-6, with 7 bases that match TRBD1. Germline V gene sequence: CDR1 ENHRY, CDR2 SYGVKD. CDR3 length: 15 amino acids. With 2 bases clipped from V and 6 bases from J, the junction kept 4 bases outside the gene matches.

V gene TRBV7-8 combines with J gene TRBJ2-5; 8 nucleotides match TRBD1. V trimming: 3 bases; J trimming: 1 base; junction bases outside the gene matches: 1. Germline CDR1 and CDR2: SGHVS and FQNEAQ. This CDR3 spans 14 amino acids. The CDR3 sequence is CASSFTGGQETQYF. CDR3 DNA: TGTGCCAGCAGCTTCACAGGGGGCCAAGAGACCCAGTACTTC. Complete variable domain (other parts from reference TRBV7-8 and TRBJ2-5): GAGVSQSPRYKVAKRGQDVALRCDPISGHVSLFWYQQALGQGPEFLTYFQNEAQLDKSGLPSDRFFAERPEGSVSTLKIQRTQQEDSAVYLCASSFTGGQETQYFGPGTRLLVL.

This clone appeared a few times. The chain employs TRBV19 and TRBJ1-5; D not resolved. Trimming removed 6 bases at V and 1 base at J, with 10 bases between. This CDR3 is 14 amino acids long. Germline CDR1 is LNHDA and CDR2 is SQIVND (reference sequence). CDR3 in DNA: TGTGCCAGTAGCGACTCGGCGAGCAATCAGCCCCAGCATTTT. As protein: CASSDSASNQPQHF.

As to this clone: In the same sample, other DNA sequences code for this CDR3. The genes are TRBV9 and TRBJ2-3, with TRBD2 as a possible D gene (5 bases). V dropped 0 bases and J dropped 4 bases, with 9 bases sitting between them. This CDR3 contains 14 residues. Germline-derived CDR1 and CDR2 are SGDLS and YYNGEE. The CDR3, as DNA: TGTGCCAGCAGCGTAGGAGGGATTGCAGATACGCAGTATTTT. Translating gives CASSVGGIADTQYF.

The gene calls are TRBV2 and TRBJ2-1, with 9 bases matching TRBD1. V shed 0 bases, J shed 4 bases, and the junction held 13 bases outside the gene matches. Germline-derived CDR1 and CDR2 are SNHLY and FYNNEI. This CDR3 spans 19 amino acids. The CDR3 sequence is CASSEALPRGTGKYNEQFF. The CDR3 nucleotides are TGTGCCAGCAGTGAAGCGCTTCCGAGGGGGACAGGGAAATACAATGAGCAGTTCTTC. Full variable domain (remainder filled in from reference TRBV2 and TRBJ2-1): EPEVTQTPSHQVTQMGQEVILRCVPISNHLYFYWYRQILGQKVEFLVSFYNNEISEKSEIFDDQFSVERPDGSNFTLKIRSTKLEDSAMYFCASSEALPRGTGKYNEQFFGPGTRLTVL.

V gene TRBV2 combines with J gene TRBJ2-3, with D perhaps TRBD1 (6 bases). The CDR3 has 15 residues. Germline CDR1 is SNHLY and CDR2 is FYNNEI. V lost 7 bases, J lost 11 bases, and 25 bases lay in between. The CDR3 region is CASISGQGHGMEQYF. CDR3 bases: TGTGCCAGCATCAGTGGCCAGGGGCACGGGATGGAGCAGTATTTT.

Only one count was recorded for this clone. The chain combines TRBV5-1 with TRBJ1-1; 8 bases match TRBD1. The germline V gene encodes CDR1 SGHRS and CDR2 YFSETQ. The CDR3 spans 14 residues. Trimming cost V 4 bases and J 5 bases; bases outside gene matches: 7. The DNA of the CDR3 is TGCGCCAGCAGCGTGACAGGGGTGGGGACTGAAGCTTTCTTT. Amino acid sequence: CASSVTGVGTEAFF.

The chain carries TRBV6-1 and TRBJ2-5; TRBD1 matches 8 bases. The V gene's germline CDR1 is MNHNS and CDR2 SASEGT. V shed 4 bases, J shed 9 bases, and the junction held 13 bases outside the gene matches. CDR3 length: 15 amino acids. The CDR3 DNA sequence: TGTGCCAGCAGTGCCCTACAGGGGGACCGAGGGCCCCAGTACTTC. Amino acids: CASSALQGDRGPQYF.

The chain links TRBV4-2 to TRBJ2-7; D call uncertain. The CDR3 length is 15 residues. V lost 0 bases and J lost 5, with 14 bases in between. Germline loops: CDR1 LGHNA, CDR2 YNFKEQ. The CDR3 is CASSQDPLTADEQYF. The CDR3 nucleotides are TGTGCCAGCAGCCAAGATCCTCTGACTGCGGACGAGCAGTACTTC.

The V gene is TRBV15, the J gene TRBJ1-1; TRBD1 might be the D (5 bases). Germline V gives CDR1 LNHNV, CDR2 YYDKDF (reference sequence). V was pared by 1 base and J by 3 bases, with 9 bases between. The CDR3 consists of 14 residues. Here the CDR3 DNA reads TGTGCCACCAGCAGAGTTGGGGCAGACACTGAAGCTTTCTTT. The encoded protein is CATSRVGADTEAFF.

This sequence joins TRBV2 and TRBJ2-3, with 7 bases fitting TRBD2. Germline assignment: CDR1 SNHLY and CDR2 FYNNEI. The CDR3 contains 15 residues. The J segment lost 0 bases and the V segment lost 7 bases, leaving 7 bases of the junction unmatched. CDR3 protein: CASILWGGSTDTQYF. CDR3 bases: TGTGCCAGCATTCTGTGGGGGGGGAGCACAGATACGCAGTATTTT.

The chain couples TRBV11-2 to TRBJ1-2; D perhaps matches TRBD1 (5 bases). V dropped 5 bases and J dropped 8 bases, with 18 bases sitting between them. Germline CDR1 and CDR2: SGHAT and FQNNGV. The CDR3 covers 14 residues. The CDR3 spells CASSPGQGGRGYTF. The CDR3 nucleotides are TGTGCCAGCAGCCCCGGACAAGGCGGCCGCGGCTACACCTTC.

The rearrangement uses TRBV29-1 and TRBJ2-7, with 8 bases aligning to TRBD2. The CDR3 covers 15 residues. The J segment lost 6 bases and the V segment lost 1 base, leaving 11 bases of the junction unmatched. CDR1 and CDR2 (germline): SQVTM, ANQGSEA. CDR3 nucleotide sequence: TGCAGCGTTGAAGTGCCGGGAGGGCCGCGCGGCGAGCAGTACTTC. Translated, it gives CSVEVPGGPRGEQYF.

The V gene is TRBV7-8, the J gene TRBJ2-3, with TRBD2 matching over 9 bases. The germline V gene has CDR1 SGHVS and CDR2 FQNEAQ. After removal of 5 bases from V and 6 bases from J, the junction contained 15 bases not matched to a gene. CDR3 length: 17 amino acids. This chain's CDR3 is CASSLSSGGTRVDTQYF. The CDR3 DNA reads TGTGCCAGCAGCCTCTCCAGCGGGGGGACCCGGGTGGATACGCAGTATTTT.

The chain uses TRBV9 and TRBJ2-2; 10 bases match TRBD1. This CDR3 comprises 15 residues. Per germline, CDR1 SGDLS and CDR2 YYNGEE. V lost 2 bases and J lost 5; bases outside the gene matches: 3. CDR3 in amino acids: CASSVGTGVTGELFF. CDR3 coding DNA: TGTGCCAGCAGCGTTGGGACAGGGGTAACCGGGGAGCTGTTTTTT.

This clone was counted between two and nine times. V is TRBV11-1 and J is TRBJ2-1; 10 nucleotides match TRBD2. In germline, CDR1 is SGHAT, CDR2 FQDESV (reference sequence). This CDR3 comprises 15 residues. J gave up 2 bases and V 5 bases, and 3 bases lay outside the gene matches. DNA for the CDR3: TGTGCCAGCAGCCGTAGCGGGGGGACCTACAATGAGCAGTTCTTC. The encoded protein is CASSRSGGTYNEQFF.

The chain carries TRBV20-1 and TRBJ2-7; D remains ambiguous. With 6 bases removed from V and 1 base from J, the gap between germline ends came to 7 bases. Germline CDR1 is DFQATT and CDR2 is SNEGSKA (reference sequence). There are 11 residues in the CDR3. CDR3 coding DNA: TGCAGTGCAGTACTTTCCTACGAGCAGTACTTC. Translation: CSAVLSYEQYF.

The V and J genes are TRBV11-2 and TRBJ1-6, with TRBD1 matching over 9 bases. CDR1 SGHAT and CDR2 FQNNGV come from the germline V gene. This CDR3 is 15 amino acids long. J lost 9 bases, V lost 5 bases, and 8 bases had no gene match. The CDR3: CASSPRQGGISPLHF. The CDR3 nucleotides are TGTGCCAGCAGCCCTCGACAGGGGGGAATTTCACCCCTCCACTTT.

The genes are TRBV14 and TRBJ2-7, with 9 bases matching TRBD2. CDR3 length: 13 residues. Germline V lookup: CDR1 SGHDN, CDR2 FVKESK. V lost 2 bases to trimming and J lost 6 bases; unmatched junction nucleotides: 2. The CDR3, as DNA: TGTGCCAGCAGCCAACCAGCGGGAGGCGAGCAGTACTTC. Protein sequence: CASSQPAGGEQYF. Full variable domain (missing parts from reference TRBV14 and TRBJ2-7): EAGVTQFPSHSVIEKGQTVTLRCDPISGHDNLYWYRRVMGKEIKFLLHFVKESKQDESGMPNNRFLAERTGGTYSTLKVQPAELEDSGVYFCASSQPAGGEQYFGPGTRLTVT.

This clone was observed a few times. The chain is built from TRBV15 and TRBJ2-5; 12 bases line up with TRBD1. The germline gives CDR1 LNHNV, CDR2 YYDKDF (reference sequence). Trimming cost V 0 bases and J 3 bases; bases outside gene matches: 5. This CDR3 has 17 residues. In DNA, the CDR3 is TGTGCCACCAGCAGAGATGGGACAGGGGGCGCGGAAGAGACCCAGTACTTC. Its protein is CATSRDGTGGAEETQYF.